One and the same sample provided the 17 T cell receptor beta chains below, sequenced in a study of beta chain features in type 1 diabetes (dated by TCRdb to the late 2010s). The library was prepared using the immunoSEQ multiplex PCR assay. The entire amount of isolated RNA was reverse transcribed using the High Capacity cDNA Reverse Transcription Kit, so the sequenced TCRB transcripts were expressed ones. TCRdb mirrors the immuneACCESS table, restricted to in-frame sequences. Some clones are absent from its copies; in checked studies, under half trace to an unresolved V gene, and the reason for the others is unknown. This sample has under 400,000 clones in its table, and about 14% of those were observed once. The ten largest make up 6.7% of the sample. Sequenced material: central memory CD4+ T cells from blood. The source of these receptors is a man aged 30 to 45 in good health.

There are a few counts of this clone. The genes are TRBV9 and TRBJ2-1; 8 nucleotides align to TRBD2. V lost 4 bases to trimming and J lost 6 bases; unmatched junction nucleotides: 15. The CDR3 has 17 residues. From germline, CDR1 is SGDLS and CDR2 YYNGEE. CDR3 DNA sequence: TGTGCCAGCAGCCCCATCGGCGGGGGGCTTAAGATCAATGAGCAGTTCTTC. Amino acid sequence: CASSPIGGGLKINEQFF.

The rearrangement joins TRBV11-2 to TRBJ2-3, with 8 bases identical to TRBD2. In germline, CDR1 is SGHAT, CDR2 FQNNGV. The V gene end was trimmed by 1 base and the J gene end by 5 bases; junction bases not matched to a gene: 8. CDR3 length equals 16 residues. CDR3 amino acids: CASSLGSGGPVDTQYF. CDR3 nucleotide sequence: TGTGCCAGCAGCTTAGGTTCGGGGGGGCCGGTAGATACGCAGTATTTT.

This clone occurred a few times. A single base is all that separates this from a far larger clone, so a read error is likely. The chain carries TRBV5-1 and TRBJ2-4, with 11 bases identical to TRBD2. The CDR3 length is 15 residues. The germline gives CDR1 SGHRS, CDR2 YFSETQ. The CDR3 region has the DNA TGCGCCCGCAGCTATAGCGGGGGGGCCGGAAACATTCAGTACTTC. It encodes CARSYSGGAGNIQYF.

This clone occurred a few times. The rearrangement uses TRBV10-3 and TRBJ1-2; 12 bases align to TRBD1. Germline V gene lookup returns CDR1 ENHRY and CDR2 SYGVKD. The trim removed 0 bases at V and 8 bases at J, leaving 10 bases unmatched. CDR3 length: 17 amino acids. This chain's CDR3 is CAISESMGTGGSRGYTF. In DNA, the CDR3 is TGTGCCATCAGTGAGTCGATGGGGACAGGGGGCTCGAGAGGCTACACCTTC.

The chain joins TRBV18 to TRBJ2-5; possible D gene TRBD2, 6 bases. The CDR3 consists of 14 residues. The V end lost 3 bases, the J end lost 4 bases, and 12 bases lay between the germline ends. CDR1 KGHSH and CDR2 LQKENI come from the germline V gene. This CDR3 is CASSPGLKGETQYF. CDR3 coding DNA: TGTGCCAGCTCACCGGGACTGAAGGGAGAGACCCAGTACTTC.

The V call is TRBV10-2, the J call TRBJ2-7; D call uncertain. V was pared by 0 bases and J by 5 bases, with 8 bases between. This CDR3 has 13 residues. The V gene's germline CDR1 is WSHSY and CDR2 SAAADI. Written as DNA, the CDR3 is TGCGCCAGCAGTGAGTCCGGGTTCAACGAGCAGTACTTC. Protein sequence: CASSESGFNEQYF.

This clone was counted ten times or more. This CDR3 is CASSQDPVYGYTF. For the CDR3, the DNA is TGTGCCAGCAGCCAAGACCCGGTCTATGGCTACACCTTC. The chain couples TRBV4-2 to TRBJ1-2; the D is unclear. In germline, CDR1 is LGHNA, CDR2 YNFKEQ. V dropped 0 bases and J dropped 4 bases, with 6 bases sitting between them. The CDR3 contains 13 residues.

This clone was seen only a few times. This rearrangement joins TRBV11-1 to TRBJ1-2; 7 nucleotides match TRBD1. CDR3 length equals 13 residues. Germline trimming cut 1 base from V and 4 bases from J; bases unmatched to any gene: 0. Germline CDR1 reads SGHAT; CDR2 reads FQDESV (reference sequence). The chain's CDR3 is CASSLGTGYGYTF. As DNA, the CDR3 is TGTGCCAGCAGCTTAGGGACAGGCTATGGCTACACCTTC.

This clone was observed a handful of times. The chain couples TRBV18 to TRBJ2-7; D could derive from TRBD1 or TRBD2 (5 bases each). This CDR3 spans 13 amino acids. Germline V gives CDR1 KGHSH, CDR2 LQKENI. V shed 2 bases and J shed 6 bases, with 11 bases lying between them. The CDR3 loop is CASSPARDGEQYV. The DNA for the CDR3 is TGTGCCAGCTCACCAGCGAGGGACGGCGAGCAGTACGTC.

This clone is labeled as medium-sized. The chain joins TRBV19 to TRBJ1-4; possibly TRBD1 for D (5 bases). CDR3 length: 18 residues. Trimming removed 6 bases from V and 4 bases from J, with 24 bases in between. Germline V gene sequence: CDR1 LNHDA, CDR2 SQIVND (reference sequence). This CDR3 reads CASSARGDLFSDNEKLFF. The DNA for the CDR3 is TGTGCCAGTAGCGCCCGGGGGGATTTATTTTCGGATAATGAAAAACTGTTTTTT.

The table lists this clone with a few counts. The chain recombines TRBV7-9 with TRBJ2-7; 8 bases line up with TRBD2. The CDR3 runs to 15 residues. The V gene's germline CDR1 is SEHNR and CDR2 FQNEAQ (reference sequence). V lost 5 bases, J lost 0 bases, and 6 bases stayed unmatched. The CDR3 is CASSGTGTSSYEQYF. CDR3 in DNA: TGTGCCAGCAGCGGGACCGGGACTAGCTCCTACGAGCAGTACTTC. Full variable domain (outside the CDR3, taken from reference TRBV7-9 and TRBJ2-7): DTGVSQNPRHKITKRGQNVTFRCDPISEHNRLYWYRQTLGQGPEFLTYFQNEAQLEKSRLLSDRFSAERPKGSFSTLEIQRTEQGDSAMYLCASSGTGTSSYEQYFGPGTRLTVT.

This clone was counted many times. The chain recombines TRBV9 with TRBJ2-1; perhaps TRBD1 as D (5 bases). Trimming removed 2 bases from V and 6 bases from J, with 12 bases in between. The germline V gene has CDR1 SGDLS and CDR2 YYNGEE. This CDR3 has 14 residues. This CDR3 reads CASSVRSQGNEQFF. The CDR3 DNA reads TGTGCCAGCAGCGTGCGGAGTCAGGGCAATGAGCAGTTCTTC.

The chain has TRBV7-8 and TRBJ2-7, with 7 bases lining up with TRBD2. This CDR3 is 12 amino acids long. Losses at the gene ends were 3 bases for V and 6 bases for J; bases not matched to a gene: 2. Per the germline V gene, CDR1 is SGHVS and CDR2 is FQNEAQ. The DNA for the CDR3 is TGTGCCAGCAGCTTCCAGCGGGGCGAGCAGTACGTC. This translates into CASSFQRGEQYV.

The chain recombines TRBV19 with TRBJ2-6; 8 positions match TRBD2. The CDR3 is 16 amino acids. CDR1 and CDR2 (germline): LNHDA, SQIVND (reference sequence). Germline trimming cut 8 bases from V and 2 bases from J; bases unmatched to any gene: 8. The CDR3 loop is CASVELAVAGANVLTF. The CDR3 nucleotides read TGTGCCAGTGTCGAACTAGCGGTTGCTGGGGCCAACGTCCTGACTTTC.

CDR3 loop: CASSPAGTGELFF. The CDR3 region has the DNA TGTGCCAGCAGCCCAGCGGGCACCGGGGAGCTGTTTTTT. V usage is TRBV11-2 and J usage is TRBJ2-2; tentatively, D is TRBD2 (6 bases). The ends were cut back, 5 bases at V and 4 bases at J, with 8 bases in the middle. The germline gives CDR1 SGHAT, CDR2 FQNNGV. The CDR3 totals 13 residues.

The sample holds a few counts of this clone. The CDR3 region has the DNA TGCGCCAGCAGCACGGACAGGGGGTTACCCACCGGGGAGCTGTTTTTT. Translating it yields CASSTDRGLPTGELFF. V is TRBV5-1 and J is TRBJ2-2; 10 bases match TRBD1. The J segment lost 4 bases and the V segment lost 4 bases, leaving 7 bases of the junction unmatched. This CDR3 region has 16 residues. Germline CDR1 is SGHRS and CDR2 is YFSETQ.

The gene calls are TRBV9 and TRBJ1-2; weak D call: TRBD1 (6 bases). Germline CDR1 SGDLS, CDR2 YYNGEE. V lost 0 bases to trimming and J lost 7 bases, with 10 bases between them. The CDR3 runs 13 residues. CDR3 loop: CASSVDTGTGYTF. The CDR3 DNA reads TGTGCCAGCAGCGTAGATACAGGGACTGGCTACACCTTC.